A single sample is the source of the 28 T cell receptor beta chains below, sequenced in a study of blood T cell repertoires in COVID-19. Libraries were prepared by immunoSEQ multiplex PCR; TCRdb keeps only in-frame clonotypes and omits some of them. This sample yields 250,000 or so clones, of which about 91% are seen a single time; roughly 6.7% belongs to the top ten. Sequencing was done on a sample of peripheral blood. These receptors were obtained from a woman aged 30 to 39 with COVID-19, enrolled during active disease.

V usage is TRBV6-6 and J usage is TRBJ1-1; 7 positions match TRBD1. The CDR3 runs to 13 residues. Germline assignment: CDR1 MNHNY and CDR2 SVGAGI (reference sequence). J lost 7 bases, V lost 5 bases, and 7 bases had no gene match. The DNA of the CDR3 is TGTGCCAGCAGTACGCGGACAGGAGGTGAAGCTTTCTTT. It translates to CASSTRTGGEAFF.

This chain uses TRBV7-9 with TRBJ1-1, with a weak D call TRBD1 (5 bases). Between the trimmed V and J ends, which lost 5 bases and 1 base, there was a span of 14 bases. Germline CDR1 reads SEHNR; CDR2 reads FQNEAQ (reference sequence). CDR3 length equals 15 residues. CDR3 coding DNA: TGTGCCAGCAGCCAGGGCGGCAGAAGGAACACTGAAGCTTTCTTT. The encoded protein is CASSQGGRRNTEAFF. The whole variable domain, remainder taken from reference TRBV7-9 and TRBJ1-1, is DTGVSQNPRHKITKRGQNVTFRCDPISEHNRLYWYRQTLGQGPEFLTYFQNEAQLEKSRLLSDRFSAERPKGSFSTLEIQRTEQGDSAMYLCASSQGGRRNTEAFFGQGTRLTVV.

The rearrangement uses TRBV29-1 and TRBJ1-2; 8 bases map to TRBD1. This CDR3 is built from 14 residues. V lost 5 bases to trimming and J lost 7 bases; unmatched junction nucleotides: 12. Germline loops: CDR1 SQVTM, CDR2 ANQGSEA. The CDR3 DNA follows: TGCAGCGTTAAAGGGGGACAGGCCCCCGGTGGCTACACCTTC. Its protein is CSVKGGQAPGGYTF.

This rearrangement joins TRBV3-1 (or the pseudogene TRBV3-2) to TRBJ2-5, with 7 nucleotides matching TRBD2. Germline-derived CDR1 and CDR2 are LGHDT and YNNKEL (reference sequence). The ends lost 3 bases at V and 9 bases at J; junction bases unmatched: 13. This CDR3 contains 15 residues. In nucleotides, the CDR3 is TGTGCCAGCAGCCAGAGTCCGGGACTACCGTTGGCCCAGTACTTC. It yields the protein CASSQSPGLPLAQYF.

This sequence joins TRBV2 and TRBJ2-1, with D hard to call. V lost 7 bases to trimming and J lost 3 bases, with 19 bases between them. Germline-derived CDR1 and CDR2 are SNHLY and FYNNEI. The CDR3 totals 16 residues. The CDR3 spells CASNHNGDLSYNEQFF. In nucleotides, the CDR3 is TGTGCCAGCAACCATAACGGTGATCTTAGCTACAATGAGCAGTTCTTC. Filled out from reference TRBV2 and TRBJ2-1, the complete variable domain reads EPEVTQTPSHQVTQMGQEVILRCVPISNHLYFYWYRQILGQKVEFLVSFYNNEISEKSEIFDDQFSVERPDGSNFTLKIRSTKLEDSAMYFCASNHNGDLSYNEQFFGPGTRLTVL.

The table lists this clone with a count of one. This chain uses TRBV7-8 with TRBJ2-7; TRBD2 is a possible D gene (5 bases). Trimming pared 4 bases from V and 7 bases from J, leaving 23 bases between. The length of the CDR3 is 16 residues. Germline CDR1 and CDR2: SGHVS and FQNEAQ. As DNA, the CDR3 is TGTGCCAGCAGCTCTAGATCGAGGGAGTTGGTTGAGGAGCAGTACGTC. This gives the protein CASSSRSRELVEEQYV.

This chain connects TRBV7-9 to TRBJ2-3, with TRBD1 identical over 10 bases. CDR3 size: 17 residues. V lost 5 bases to trimming and J lost 1 base; unmatched junction nucleotides: 9. Germline CDR1 and CDR2: SEHNR and FQNEAQ (reference sequence). CDR3 sequence reads: CASSPGTGAQGTDTQYF. CDR3 in DNA: TGTGCCAGCAGCCCCGGGACAGGGGCCCAAGGCACAGATACGCAGTATTTT.

The V gene is TRBV7-2, the J gene TRBJ2-5; TRBD2 matches at 9 bases. Germline assignment: CDR1 SGHTA and CDR2 FQGNSA. After removal of 3 bases from V and 4 bases from J, the junction contained 15 bases not matched to a gene. CDR3 length: 18 residues. The CDR3 sequence is CASSLGGRAFSSGETQYF. As DNA, the CDR3 is TGTGCCAGCAGCTTGGGCGGGAGGGCCTTTTCATCCGGAGAGACCCAGTACTTC.

The genes are TRBV5-6 and TRBJ1-2, with 7 bases aligning to TRBD1. Germline lookup yields CDR1 SGHDT and CDR2 YYEEEE. V was clipped by 0 bases and J by 6 bases; unmatched bases: 5. The CDR3 runs to 14 residues. CDR3 nucleotide sequence: TGTGCCAGCAGCTTGGAGGCAGGGGGACATGGCTACACCTTC. Amino acids: CASSLEAGGHGYTF.

The chain couples TRBV27 to TRBJ2-2; perhaps TRBD2 as D (6 bases). V lost 2 bases to trimming and J lost 3 bases, with 10 bases between them. The CDR3 is 15 amino acids. Germline loops: CDR1 MNHEY, CDR2 SMNVEV (reference sequence). The CDR3 DNA is TGTGCCAGCAGTTTAAGAGGAGGGGACACCGGGGAGCTGTTTTTT. Amino acids: CASSLRGGDTGELFF.

The V and J genes are TRBV4-3 and TRBJ2-5; D is possibly TRBD1 (6 bases). CDR1 and CDR2 (germline): LGHNA, YSLEER. CDR3 length: 13 residues. V was pared by 3 bases and J by 4 bases, with 9 bases between. The CDR3 reads CASSQDSGETQYF. CDR3 nucleotide sequence: TGCGCCAGCAGCCAGGACAGCGGAGAGACCCAGTACTTC.

This chain links TRBV30 with TRBJ1-1; 9 bases are a match to TRBD1. V dropped 2 bases and J dropped 11; count of bases not matched to a gene: 3. This CDR3 comprises 11 residues. CDR1 and CDR2 from the germline V gene are GTSNPN and SVGIG (reference sequence). This CDR3 reads CAWSLDRGAFF. CDR3 nucleotides: TGTGCCTGGAGTTTAGACAGGGGGGCTTTCTTT.

The chain carries TRBV27 and TRBJ2-1; TRBD1 is a possible D gene (5 bases). CDR1 is MNHEY and CDR2 is SMNVEV in the germline V gene (reference sequence). There are 13 residues in the CDR3. The ends were cut back, 3 bases at V and 9 bases at J, with 12 bases in the middle. The CDR3 nucleotides are TGTGCCAGCAGTTTCAGGGTTGTGGGTGAGCAGTTCTTC. This gives the protein CASSFRVVGEQFF.

The chain combines TRBV4-3 with TRBJ1-5; a possible D gene is TRBD1 (5 bases). V gave up 3 bases and J gave up 7 bases, with 16 bases separating them. Germline V gene sequence: CDR1 LGHNA, CDR2 YSLEER. This CDR3 region has 15 residues. For the CDR3, the DNA is TGCGCCAGCAGCCAGGCCCGAGGGCGGGGGCAGCCCCAGCATTTT. Protein product: CASSQARGRGQPQHF.

The chain employs TRBV12-3 or TRBV12-4 and TRBJ1-2; no reliable D call. The CDR3 spans 13 residues. Trimming took off 6 bases at V and 5 bases at J, with 13 bases between the two ends. CDR3 bases: TGTGCCAGCAGCCCCAGCGGGCGGTATGGCTACACCTTC. Amino acid sequence: CASSPSGRYGYTF.

The chain recombines TRBV4-1 with TRBJ2-1, with 11 bases aligning to TRBD2. The CDR3 spans 19 residues. The J segment lost 10 bases and the V segment lost 0 bases, leaving 17 bases of the junction unmatched. The germline CDR1 and CDR2 sequences are MGHRA and YSYEKL. Written as DNA, the CDR3 is TGCGCCAGCAGCCAAGACCTGACTCCCGGGACTAGCGGATCGGGGGAGCAGTTCTTC. This codes for CASSQDLTPGTSGSGEQFF.

The genes are TRBV19 and TRBJ1-6; D uncertain. Germline V gene lookup returns CDR1 LNHDA and CDR2 SQIVND (reference sequence). This CDR3 spans 12 amino acids. Trimming removed 4 bases at V and 8 bases at J, with 6 bases between. In DNA, the CDR3 is TGTGCCAGTAGTACCCCATATTCACCCCTCCACTTT. Its protein is CASSTPYSPLHF. The full variable domain, completed using reference TRBV19 and TRBJ1-6, is DGGITQSPKYLFRKEGQNVTLSCEQNLNHDAMYWYRQDPGQGLRLIYYSQIVNDFQKGDIAEGYSVSREKKESFPLTVTSAQKNPTAFYLCASSTPYSPLHFGNGTRLTVT.

The chain combines TRBV20-1 with TRBJ2-1; unclear D gene. Trimming left V 3 bases short and J 3 bases short, with 6 bases between. Germline-derived CDR1 and CDR2 are DFQATT and SNEGSKA (reference sequence). This CDR3 spans 12 amino acids. The CDR3 nucleotides are TGCAGTGCTAGTACAGTCTACAATGAGCAGTTCTTC. Translating gives CSASTVYNEQFF.

The chain combines TRBV5-4 with TRBJ1-6, with 7 bases lining up with TRBD1. V was clipped by 3 bases and J by 1 base; unmatched bases: 7. This CDR3 has 17 amino acids. Looked up from germline, CDR1 is SGHNT and CDR2 is YYREEE (reference sequence). The CDR3 loop is CASSSGEGASYNSPLHF. DNA of the CDR3: TGTGCCAGCAGCTCCGGAGAGGGGGCATCCTATAATTCACCCCTCCACTTT.

The rearrangement links TRBV5-6 to TRBJ2-5, with D tentatively TRBD2 (7 bases). V was trimmed by 1 base and J by 5 bases, leaving 15 bases between them. CDR1 and CDR2 from the germline V gene are SGHDT and YYEEEE. This CDR3 spans 15 amino acids. DNA for the CDR3: TGTGCCAGCAGCTTGCTTGGGGGGGCGGGTGAGACCCAGTACTTC. It yields the protein CASSLLGGAGETQYF.

J is TRBJ2-5 and V is TRBV18; 14 bases are shared with TRBD2. The V and J ends lost 2 bases and 2 bases, in that order; junction bases with no gene match: 4. The CDR3 covers 17 residues. CDR1 and CDR2 from the germline V gene are KGHSH and LQKENI. CDR3 in amino acids: CASSPGTSGSGQETQYF. The CDR3 DNA reads TGTGCCAGCTCACCAGGGACTAGCGGGAGTGGGCAAGAGACCCAGTACTTC.

This clone was found once. The chain employs TRBV6-2 or TRBV6-3 and TRBJ1-1; TRBD1 matches at 7 bases. The CDR3 consists of 14 residues. CDR1 and CDR2 (germline): MNHEY, SVGEGT. Germline trimming cut 5 bases from V and 9 bases from J; bases unmatched to any gene: 12. CDR3 in DNA: TGTGCCAGCAGTGATAACCCGGGACAGATCAAAGCTTTCTTT. It codes for CASSDNPGQIKAFF.

V and J are TRBV7-9 and TRBJ2-2, with TRBD1 matching over 12 bases. This CDR3 has 15 residues. V shed 6 bases and J 6 bases; nucleotides not matched to a gene: 5. CDR1 is SEHNR and CDR2 is FQNEAQ in the germline V gene (reference sequence). The CDR3 DNA is TGTGCCAGCAGTTCCGGGACAGGGGGCTCCGGGGAGCTGTTTTTT. Its translation: CASSSGTGGSGELFF. Variable domain in full (rest from reference TRBV7-9 and TRBJ2-2): DTGVSQNPRHKITKRGQNVTFRCDPISEHNRLYWYRQTLGQGPEFLTYFQNEAQLEKSRLLSDRFSAERPKGSFSTLEIQRTEQGDSAMYLCASSSGTGGSGELFFGEGSRLTVL.

This clone was seen only a few times. The chain employs TRBV9 and TRBJ1-1; perhaps TRBD1 as D (6 bases). V gave up 3 bases and J gave up 5 bases, with 17 bases separating them. The CDR3 loop spans 15 amino acids. Germline lookup yields CDR1 SGDLS and CDR2 YYNGEE. CDR3 coding DNA: TGTGCCAGCAGCGCGAGGACAGTCGGAGAAACTGAAGCTTTCTTT. Translating gives CASSARTVGETEAFF.

V gene TRBV7-8 combines with J gene TRBJ1-4; 7 bases map to TRBD1. Looked up from germline, CDR1 is SGHVS and CDR2 is FQNEAQ. The junction had 0 bases not matched to a gene; V was cut back by 3 bases and J by 2 bases. This CDR3 is 14 amino acids long. The CDR3 sequence is CASSLGQTNEKLFF. For the CDR3, the DNA is TGTGCCAGCAGCTTGGGACAGACTAATGAAAAACTGTTTTTT. Looking up the rest from reference TRBV7-8 and TRBJ1-4 gives the full variable domain: GAGVSQSPRYKVAKRGQDVALRCDPISGHVSLFWYQQALGQGPEFLTYFQNEAQLDKSGLPSDRFFAERPEGSVSTLKIQRTQQEDSAVYLCASSLGQTNEKLFFGSGTQLSVL.

The V call is TRBV7-8, the J call TRBJ1-1; the D gene is possibly TRBD1 (5 bases). The germline V and J ends were trimmed by 2 bases and 3 bases, with 16 bases remaining between them. The germline gives CDR1 SGHVS, CDR2 FQNEAQ. The CDR3 has 16 amino acids. The CDR3 loop is CASSLTVRGWDTEAFF. The CDR3 nucleotides are TGTGCCAGCAGCTTAACGGTGCGGGGGTGGGACACTGAAGCTTTCTTT. Full variable domain (remainder filled in from reference TRBV7-8 and TRBJ1-1): GAGVSQSPRYKVAKRGQDVALRCDPISGHVSLFWYQQALGQGPEFLTYFQNEAQLDKSGLPSDRFFAERPEGSVSTLKIQRTQQEDSAVYLCASSLTVRGWDTEAFFGQGTRLTVV.

V and J are TRBV5-5 and TRBJ2-3; 16 nucleotides line up with TRBD2. The CDR3 contains 16 residues. The germline V gene has CDR1 SGHKS and CDR2 YYEKEE (reference sequence). The V gene end was trimmed by 4 bases and the J gene end by 3 bases; junction bases not matched to a gene: 2. The CDR3: CASSLGLAGGTDTQYF. The CDR3 region has the DNA TGTGCCAGCAGCCTGGGACTAGCGGGAGGGACAGATACGCAGTATTTT. Using reference TRBV5-5 and TRBJ2-3 for the parts outside the CDR3, the full variable domain is DAGVTQSPTHLIKTRGQQVTLRCSPISGHKSVSWYQQVLGQGPQFIFQYYEKEERGRGNFPDRFSARQFPNYSSELNVNALLLGDSALYLCASSLGLAGGTDTQYFGPGTRLTVL.

The rearrangement uses TRBV10-3 and TRBJ1-1; 9 bases are shared with TRBD1. This CDR3 has 12 residues. From germline, CDR1 is ENHRY and CDR2 SYGVKD. With V trimmed by 10 bases and J by 7 bases, 7 bases remained unmatched. CDR3 nucleotides: TGTGCCACGATGGACAGGGGAGTTGAAGCTTTCTTT. Translation gives CATMDRGVEAFF.